This T cell receptor (beta chain) stems from a study of PD-1 blockade in classical Hodgkin lymphoma. General observations from the study: It was CD4+ TCR diversity, not CD8+, that rose significantly by C4D1.

Germline lookup yields CDR1 SGHAT and CDR2 FQDESV (reference sequence). CDR3 length: 15 amino acids. V shed 5 bases and J shed 5 bases, with 18 bases lying between them. Each patient's relapse followed autologous stem cell transplantation, and brentuximab vedotin exposure varied. The protocol was immunoSEQ multiplex PCR, while the TCRdb copy is restricted to in-frame clones and leaves out a portion. The sample carries 25,000 to 35,000 clones, about 70% recorded once. As for this clone: Antigen unknown.

The sequenced sample was peripheral blood mononuclear cells (PBMCs), obtained before the second cycle of nivolumab. This receptor was obtained from a human donor with classical Hodgkin lymphoma. The chain links TRBV11-1 to TRBJ2-5; D may be TRBD1 (5 bases). The CDR3 DNA follows: TGTGCCAGCAGCATCACCGGGCTAAAGGGGGAGACCCAGTACTTC. Its translation is CASSITGLKGETQYF.